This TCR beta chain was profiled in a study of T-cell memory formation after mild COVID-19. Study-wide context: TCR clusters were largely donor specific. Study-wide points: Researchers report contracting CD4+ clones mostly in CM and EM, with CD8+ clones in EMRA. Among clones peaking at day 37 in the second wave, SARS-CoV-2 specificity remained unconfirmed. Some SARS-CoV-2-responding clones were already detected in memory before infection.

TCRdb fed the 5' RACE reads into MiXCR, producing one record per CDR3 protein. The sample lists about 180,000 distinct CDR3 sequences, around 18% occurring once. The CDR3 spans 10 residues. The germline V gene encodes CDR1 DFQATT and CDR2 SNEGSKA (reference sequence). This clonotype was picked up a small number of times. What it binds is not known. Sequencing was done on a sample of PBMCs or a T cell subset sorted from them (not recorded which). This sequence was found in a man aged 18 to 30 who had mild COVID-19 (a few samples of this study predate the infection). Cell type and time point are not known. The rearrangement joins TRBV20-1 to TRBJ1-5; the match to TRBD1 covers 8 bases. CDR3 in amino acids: CRDRAQPQHF. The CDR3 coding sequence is TGCAGGGACAGGGCCCAGCCCCAGCATTTT.